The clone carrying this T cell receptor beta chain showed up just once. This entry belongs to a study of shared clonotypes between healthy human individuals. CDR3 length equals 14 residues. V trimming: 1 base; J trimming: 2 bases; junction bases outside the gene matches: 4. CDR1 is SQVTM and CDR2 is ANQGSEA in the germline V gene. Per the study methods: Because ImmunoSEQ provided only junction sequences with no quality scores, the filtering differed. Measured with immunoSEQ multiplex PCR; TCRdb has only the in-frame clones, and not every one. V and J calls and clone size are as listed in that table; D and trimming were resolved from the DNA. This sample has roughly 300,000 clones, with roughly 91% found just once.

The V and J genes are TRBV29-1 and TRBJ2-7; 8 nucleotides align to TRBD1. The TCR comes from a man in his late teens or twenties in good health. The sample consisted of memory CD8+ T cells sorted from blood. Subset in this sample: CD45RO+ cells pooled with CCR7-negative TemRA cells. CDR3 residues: CSVEGQGAPYEQYF. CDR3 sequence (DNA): TGCAGCGTTGAAGGCCAGGGGGCCCCCTACGAGCAGTACTTC.